Following are 17 T cell receptor beta chains from one sample sequenced in a study of T cell repertoires in cytomegalovirus infection. Antigens of these TCRs are unknown. MiXCR was run by TCRdb on the reads, yielding one entry per CDR3 protein. The table has tens of thousands of distinct CDR3 sequences, more than 15% seen once. The sample in question was CD8+ T cells from cultured PBMCs, obtained from culture after CMV antigen stimulation. These receptors were collected from a human donor in good health (CMV status not recorded). Some clones in this sample may be carry-over from other donors' samples.

In its sample, this clonotype was seen a few times. This sequence joins TRBV7-8 and TRBJ2-1; a possible D gene is TRBD2 (6 bases). This CDR3 is 17 amino acids long. V was clipped by 1 base and J by 0 bases, with 13 bases between them. Germline-derived CDR1 and CDR2 are SGHVS and FQNEAQ. Here the CDR3 reads CASSLEPGLGSYNEQFF. The CDR3 nucleotides are TGTGCCAGCAGCTTAGAGCCGGGACTGGGCTCCTACAATGAGCAGTTCTTC. The entire variable domain, with the rest obtained from reference TRBV7-8 and TRBJ2-1, is as follows: GAGVSQSPRYKVAKRGQDVALRCDPISGHVSLFWYQQALGQGPEFLTYFQNEAQLDKSGLPSDRFFAERPEGSVSTLKIQRTQQEDSAVYLCASSLEPGLGSYNEQFFGPGTRLTVL.

V and J are TRBV6-2 or TRBV6-3 and TRBJ2-7; weak D call: TRBD2 (6 bases). Germline V lookup: CDR1 MNHEY, CDR2 SVGEGT. The ends were cut back, 2 bases at V and 4 bases at J, with 15 bases in the middle. The CDR3 has 15 amino acids. The CDR3 here is CASSYDPGLSYEQYF. The CDR3 nucleotides read TGTGCCAGCAGTTACGATCCGGGACTGAGTTACGAGCAGTACTTC.

V gene TRBV7-9 combines with J gene TRBJ2-3; D is uncertain. Looked up from germline, CDR1 is SEHNR and CDR2 is FQNEAQ (reference sequence). CDR3 length: 15 amino acids. V was trimmed by 0 bases and J by 0 bases, leaving 7 bases between them. The CDR3 DNA reads TGTGCCAGCAGCTTAGCGGGTGCTAGCACAGATACGCAGTATTTT. Encoded protein: CASSLAGASTDTQYF.

The chain employs TRBV7-2 and TRBJ2-2; D remains unclear. V was trimmed by 2 bases and J by 0 bases, leaving 4 bases between them. Germline CDR1 reads SGHTA; CDR2 reads FQGNSA. This CDR3 region has 14 residues. Written as DNA, the CDR3 is TGTGCCAGCAGCTTACTGCCGAACACCGGGGAGCTGTTTTTT. It encodes CASSLLPNTGELFF.

This clonotype was recorded a few times. The J gene is TRBJ2-1, the V gene TRBV7-9; D perhaps matches TRBD1 (6 bases). There are 14 residues in the CDR3. The germline gives CDR1 SEHNR, CDR2 FQNEAQ (reference sequence). The ends were cut back, 5 bases at V and 4 bases at J, with 12 bases in the middle. CDR3 amino acids: CASSVDRHYNEQFF. CDR3 DNA sequence: TGTGCCAGCAGCGTCGACAGGCATTACAATGAGCAGTTCTTC.

This clonotype showed up many times. The chain employs TRBV7-9 and TRBJ2-1; D gene ambiguous. V was clipped by 1 base and J by 6 bases, with 4 bases between them. The CDR3 length is 12 residues. Germline V lookup: CDR1 SEHNR, CDR2 FQNEAQ (reference sequence). Here the CDR3 DNA reads TGTGCCAGCAGCTTAGGGGCCAATGAGCAGTTCTTC. It translates to CASSLGANEQFF.

The genes are TRBV7-2 and TRBJ2-7; 8 nucleotides align to TRBD2. Unmatched junction bases numbered 3, after V lost 1 base and J lost 4 bases. Germline V lookup: CDR1 SGHTA, CDR2 FQGNSA. This CDR3 has 14 residues. This CDR3 is CASSLEREWYEQYF. CDR3 in DNA: TGTGCCAGCAGCTTAGAGCGGGAGTGGTACGAGCAGTACTTC.

In its sample, this clonotype was seen a few times. The chain couples TRBV12-3 or TRBV12-4 to TRBJ1-6; D gene ambiguous. Between the trimmed V and J ends, which lost 7 bases and 7 bases, there was a span of 14 bases. This CDR3 comprises 14 residues. CDR3 sequence reads: CASNTVGRNSPLHF. The CDR3 nucleotides read TGTGCCAGCAACACTGTGGGGAGAAATTCACCCCTCCACTTT.

V gene TRBV11-2 combines with J gene TRBJ1-4; possible D gene TRBD1, 6 bases. The germline CDR1 and CDR2 sequences are SGHAT and FQNNGV. Trimming shortened V by 1 base and J by 6 bases, and 12 bases separated the two germline ends. There are 15 residues in the CDR3. CDR3 in DNA: TGTGCCAGCAGCTTAGCCCGCAGGGGTGATGAAAAACTGTTTTTT. This gives the protein CASSLARRGDEKLFF.

This clonotype was observed at least ten times. This rearrangement joins TRBV7-2 to TRBJ1-5; D remains ambiguous. Trimming removed 4 bases from V and 0 bases from J, with 10 bases in between. The CDR3 is 15 residues long. The V gene's germline CDR1 is SGHTA and CDR2 FQGNSA. The CDR3 sequence is CASSSQKYSNQPQHF. For the CDR3, the DNA is TGTGCCAGCAGCTCCCAAAAATATAGCAATCAGCCCCAGCATTTT.

The genes are TRBV6-5 and TRBJ2-1; TRBD2 aligns across 8 bases. V lost 0 bases, J lost 5 bases, and 9 bases stayed unmatched. The CDR3 is made up of 17 amino acids. The V gene's germline CDR1 is MNHEY and CDR2 SVGAGI. The CDR3 nucleotides are TGTGCCAGCAGTTACTCGACTAGCGACGCTCTAGACAATGAGCAGTTCTTC. The encoded protein is CASSYSTSDALDNEQFF.

The chain employs TRBV7-2 and TRBJ2-2; D is undetermined. The CDR3 is 12 amino acids. V lost 3 bases and J 4 bases, leaving 3 bases between the germline ends. Germline V gene lookup returns CDR1 SGHTA and CDR2 FQGNSA. This CDR3 reads CASSLSTGELFF. CDR3 DNA sequence: TGTGCCAGCAGCTTGAGCACCGGGGAGCTGTTTTTT.

This clonotype has a handful of counts. This chain joins TRBV7-8 and TRBJ1-5, with 7 bases matching TRBD1. The junction had 11 bases not matched to a gene; V was cut back by 4 bases and J by 5 bases. Germline V gene data show CDR1 as SGHVS and CDR2 as FQNEAQ. This CDR3 comprises 16 residues. In DNA form, the CDR3 reads TGTGCCAGCAGCTGGGAACAGGGGCAAAGGGATCAGCCCCAGCATTTT. Protein sequence: CASSWEQGQRDQPQHF.

The chain combines TRBV5-6 with TRBJ1-2; D may be TRBD1 (5 bases). Germline V CDR1 and CDR2: SGHDT, YYEEEE. V shed 7 bases and J shed 2 bases, with 21 bases lying between them. The CDR3 covers 16 residues. The CDR3 DNA is TGTGCCAGCGACCGAAGGGGACGACAACCAAACTATGGCTACACCTTC. The encoded protein is CASDRRGRQPNYGYTF.

The chain recombines TRBV7-3 with TRBJ2-3, with D unclear. In germline, CDR1 is SGHTA, CDR2 FQGTGA. Trimming shortened V by 3 bases and J by 0 bases, and 10 bases separated the two germline ends. The CDR3 sequence is 15 residues long. The CDR3 sequence: CASSLGLSSTDTQYF. The CDR3 nucleotides are TGTGCCAGCAGCTTGGGTCTGTCTAGCACAGATACGCAGTATTTT.

V gene TRBV7-6 combines with J gene TRBJ1-5, with 8 bases identical to TRBD1. V was clipped by 4 bases and J by 6 bases; unmatched bases: 2. The CDR3 totals 13 residues. Germline V CDR1 and CDR2: SGHVS, FNYEAQ. CDR3 nucleotides: TGTGCCAGCAGCTCAGGGGGCGGTCAGCCCCAGCATTTT. Translating gives CASSSGGGQPQHF.

This clonotype was observed at least ten times. The genes are TRBV5-1 and TRBJ2-3; 8 nucleotides line up with TRBD1. CDR1 and CDR2 from the germline V gene are SGHRS and YFSETQ. With 3 bases clipped from V and 5 bases from J, the junction kept 8 bases outside the gene matches. The CDR3 contains 15 residues. The CDR3 nucleotides are TGCGCCAGCAGCTCAACAGGGGGGCGCCTAGATACGCAGTATTTT. Encoded protein: CASSSTGGRLDTQYF.